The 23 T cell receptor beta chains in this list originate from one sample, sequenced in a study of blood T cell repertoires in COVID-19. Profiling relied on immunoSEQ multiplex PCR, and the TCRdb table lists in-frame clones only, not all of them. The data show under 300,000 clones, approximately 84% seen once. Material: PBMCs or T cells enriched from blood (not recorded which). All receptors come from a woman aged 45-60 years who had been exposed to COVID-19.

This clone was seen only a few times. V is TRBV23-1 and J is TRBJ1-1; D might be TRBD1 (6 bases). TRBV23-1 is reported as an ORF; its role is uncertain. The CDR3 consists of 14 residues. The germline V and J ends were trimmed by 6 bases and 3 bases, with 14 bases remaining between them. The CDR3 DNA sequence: TGCGCCAGCAGGCCACAGGGAATGGACACTGAAGCTTTCTTT. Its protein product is CASRPQGMDTEAFF.

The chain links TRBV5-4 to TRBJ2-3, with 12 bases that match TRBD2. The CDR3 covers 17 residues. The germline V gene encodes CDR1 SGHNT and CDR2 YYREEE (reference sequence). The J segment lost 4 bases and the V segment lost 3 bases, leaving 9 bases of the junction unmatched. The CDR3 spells CASSSPPLAGGADTQYF. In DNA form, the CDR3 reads TGTGCCAGCAGCTCACCTCCACTAGCGGGGGGAGCAGATACGCAGTATTTT.

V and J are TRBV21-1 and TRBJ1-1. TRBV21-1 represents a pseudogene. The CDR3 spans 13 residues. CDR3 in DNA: TGTGCCAGCATTTATTTGGAGGCGACTGAAGCTTTCTTT. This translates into CASIYLEATEAFF.

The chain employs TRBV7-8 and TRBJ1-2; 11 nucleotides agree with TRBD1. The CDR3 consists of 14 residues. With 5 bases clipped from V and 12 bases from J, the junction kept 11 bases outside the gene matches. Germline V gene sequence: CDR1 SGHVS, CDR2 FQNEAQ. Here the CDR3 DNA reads TGTGCCAGCAGCGCCTTGGGGACAGGGGGAAGAGACACCTTC. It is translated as CASSALGTGGRDTF.

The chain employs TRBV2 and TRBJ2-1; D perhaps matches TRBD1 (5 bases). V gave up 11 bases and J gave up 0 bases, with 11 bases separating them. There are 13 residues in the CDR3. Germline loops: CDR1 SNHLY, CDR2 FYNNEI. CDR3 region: CALQVSSYNEQFF. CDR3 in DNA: TGTGCCTTACAGGTGAGCTCCTACAATGAGCAGTTCTTC.

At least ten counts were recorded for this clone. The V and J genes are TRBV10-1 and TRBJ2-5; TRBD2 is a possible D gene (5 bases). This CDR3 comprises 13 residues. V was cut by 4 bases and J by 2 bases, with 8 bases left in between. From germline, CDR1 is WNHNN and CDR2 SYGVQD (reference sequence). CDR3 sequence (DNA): TGCGCCAGCAGTGGAGACTATCAAGAGACCCAGTACTTC. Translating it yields CASSGDYQETQYF.

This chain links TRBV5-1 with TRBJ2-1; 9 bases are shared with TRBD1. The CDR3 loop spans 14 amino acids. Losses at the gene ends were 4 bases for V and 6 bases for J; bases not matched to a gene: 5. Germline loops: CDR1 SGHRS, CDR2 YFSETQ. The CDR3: CASSTPGQGNEQFF. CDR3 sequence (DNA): TGCGCCAGCAGCACCCCGGGACAGGGCAATGAGCAGTTCTTC.

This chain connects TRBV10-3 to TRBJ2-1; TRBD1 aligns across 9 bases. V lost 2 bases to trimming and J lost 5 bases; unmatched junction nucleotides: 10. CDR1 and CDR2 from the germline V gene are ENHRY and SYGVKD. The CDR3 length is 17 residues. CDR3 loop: CAISESLNRGQDNEQFF. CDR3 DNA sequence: TGTGCCATCAGTGAGAGTTTAAACAGGGGGCAGGACAATGAGCAGTTCTTC.

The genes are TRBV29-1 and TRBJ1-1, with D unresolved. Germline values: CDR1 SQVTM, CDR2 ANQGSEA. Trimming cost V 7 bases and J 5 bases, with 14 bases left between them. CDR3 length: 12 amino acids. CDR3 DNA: TGCAGCGCCACCCCGGGGATGACTGAAGCTTTCTTT. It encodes CSATPGMTEAFF.

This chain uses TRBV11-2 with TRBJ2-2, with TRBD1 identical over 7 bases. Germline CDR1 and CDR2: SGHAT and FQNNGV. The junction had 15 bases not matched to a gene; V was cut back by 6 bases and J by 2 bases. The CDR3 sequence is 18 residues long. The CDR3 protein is CASRGASTGRRNTGELFF. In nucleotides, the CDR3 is TGTGCCAGCAGGGGCGCCTCGACAGGGCGACGTAACACCGGGGAGCTGTTTTTT.

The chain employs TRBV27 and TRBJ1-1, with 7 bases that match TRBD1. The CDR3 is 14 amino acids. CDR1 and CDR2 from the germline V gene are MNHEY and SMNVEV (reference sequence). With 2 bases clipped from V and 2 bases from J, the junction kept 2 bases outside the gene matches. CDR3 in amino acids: CASSLGQANTEAFF. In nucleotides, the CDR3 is TGTGCCAGCAGTTTAGGACAGGCCAACACTGAAGCTTTCTTT.

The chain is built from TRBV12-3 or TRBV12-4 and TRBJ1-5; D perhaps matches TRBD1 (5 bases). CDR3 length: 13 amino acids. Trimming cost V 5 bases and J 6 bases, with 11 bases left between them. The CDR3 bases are TGTGCCAGCAGTGGGGGGTCTGGTCAGCCCCAGCATTTT. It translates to CASSGGSGQPQHF.

The CDR3 DNA reads as TGTGCCAGCAGCCAAGGTCCAGATCAGCCCCAGCATTTT. Its translation is CASSQGPDQPQHF. J is TRBJ1-5 and V is TRBV3-1 (or the pseudogene TRBV3-2), with D unclear. The germline V gene has CDR1 LGHDT and CDR2 YNNKEL (reference sequence). With 1 base removed from V and 5 bases from J, the gap between germline ends came to 6 bases. This CDR3 has 13 residues.

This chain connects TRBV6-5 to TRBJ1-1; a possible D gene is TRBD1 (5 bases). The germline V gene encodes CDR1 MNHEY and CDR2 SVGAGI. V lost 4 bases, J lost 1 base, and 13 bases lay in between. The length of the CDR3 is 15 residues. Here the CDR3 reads CASSSPQGRNTEAFF. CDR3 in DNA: TGTGCCAGCAGTTCCCCCCAGGGTCGGAACACTGAAGCTTTCTTT.

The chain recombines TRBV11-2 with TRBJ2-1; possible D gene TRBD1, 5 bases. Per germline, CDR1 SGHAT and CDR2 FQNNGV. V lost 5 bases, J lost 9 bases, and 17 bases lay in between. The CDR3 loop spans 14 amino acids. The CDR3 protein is CASSGSRRGTEQFF. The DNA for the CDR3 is TGTGCCAGCAGCGGCTCTAGAAGGGGTACTGAGCAGTTCTTC.

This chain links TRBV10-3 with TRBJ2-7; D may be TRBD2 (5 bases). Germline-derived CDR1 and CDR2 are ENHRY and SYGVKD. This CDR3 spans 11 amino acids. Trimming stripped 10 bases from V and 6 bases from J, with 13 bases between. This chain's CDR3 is CATGNGGEQYF. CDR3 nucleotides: TGTGCCACCGGTAATGGAGGCGAGCAGTACTTC.

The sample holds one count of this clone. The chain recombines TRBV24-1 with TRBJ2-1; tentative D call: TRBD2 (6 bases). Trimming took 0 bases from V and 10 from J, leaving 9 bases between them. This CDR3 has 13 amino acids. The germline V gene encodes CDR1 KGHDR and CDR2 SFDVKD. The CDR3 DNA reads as TGTGCCACCAGTGATTTGGTAGCGGACGAGCAGTTCTTC. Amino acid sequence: CATSDLVADEQFF.

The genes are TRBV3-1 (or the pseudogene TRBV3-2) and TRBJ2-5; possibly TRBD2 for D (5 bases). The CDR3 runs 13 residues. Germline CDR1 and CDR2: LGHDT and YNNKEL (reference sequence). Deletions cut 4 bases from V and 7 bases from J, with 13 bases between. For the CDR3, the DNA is TGTGCCAGCAGCCGCGGGTCCGCGGGGACCCAGTACTTC. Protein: CASSRGSAGTQYF.

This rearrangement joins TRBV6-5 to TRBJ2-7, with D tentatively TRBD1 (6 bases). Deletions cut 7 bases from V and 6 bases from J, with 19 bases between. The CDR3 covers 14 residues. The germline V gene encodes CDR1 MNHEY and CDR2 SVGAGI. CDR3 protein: CASISLGGPLEQYF. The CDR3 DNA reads TGTGCCAGCATATCACTAGGGGGACCCCTCGAGCAGTACTTC.

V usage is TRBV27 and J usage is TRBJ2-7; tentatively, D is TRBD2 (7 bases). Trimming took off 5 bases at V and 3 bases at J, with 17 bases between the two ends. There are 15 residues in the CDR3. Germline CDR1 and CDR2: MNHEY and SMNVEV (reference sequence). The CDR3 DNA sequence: TGTGCCAGCAGTCCCGGGGCGGGGGCGGTCTACGAGCAGTACTTC. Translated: CASSPGAGAVYEQYF.

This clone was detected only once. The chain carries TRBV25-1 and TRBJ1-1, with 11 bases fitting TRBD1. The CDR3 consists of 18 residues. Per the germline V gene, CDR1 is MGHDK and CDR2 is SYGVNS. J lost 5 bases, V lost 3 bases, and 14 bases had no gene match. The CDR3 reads CASSEDRGLKKGGTEAFF. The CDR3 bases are TGTGCCAGCAGTGAGGACAGGGGGCTTAAGAAGGGTGGGACTGAAGCTTTCTTT.

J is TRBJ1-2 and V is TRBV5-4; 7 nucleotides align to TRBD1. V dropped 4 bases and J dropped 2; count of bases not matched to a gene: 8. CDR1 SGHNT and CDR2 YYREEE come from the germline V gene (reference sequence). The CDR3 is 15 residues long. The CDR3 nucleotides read TGTGCCAGCAGCCAGGGACAGCGCTTGAACTATGGCTACACCTTC. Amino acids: CASSQGQRLNYGYTF.

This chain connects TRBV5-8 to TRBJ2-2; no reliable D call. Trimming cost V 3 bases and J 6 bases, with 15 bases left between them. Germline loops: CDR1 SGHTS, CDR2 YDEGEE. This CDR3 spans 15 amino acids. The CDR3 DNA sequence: TGTGCCAGCAGCTCAGATCTTGCTTGGTCCGGGGAGCTGTTTTTT. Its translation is CASSSDLAWSGELFF.